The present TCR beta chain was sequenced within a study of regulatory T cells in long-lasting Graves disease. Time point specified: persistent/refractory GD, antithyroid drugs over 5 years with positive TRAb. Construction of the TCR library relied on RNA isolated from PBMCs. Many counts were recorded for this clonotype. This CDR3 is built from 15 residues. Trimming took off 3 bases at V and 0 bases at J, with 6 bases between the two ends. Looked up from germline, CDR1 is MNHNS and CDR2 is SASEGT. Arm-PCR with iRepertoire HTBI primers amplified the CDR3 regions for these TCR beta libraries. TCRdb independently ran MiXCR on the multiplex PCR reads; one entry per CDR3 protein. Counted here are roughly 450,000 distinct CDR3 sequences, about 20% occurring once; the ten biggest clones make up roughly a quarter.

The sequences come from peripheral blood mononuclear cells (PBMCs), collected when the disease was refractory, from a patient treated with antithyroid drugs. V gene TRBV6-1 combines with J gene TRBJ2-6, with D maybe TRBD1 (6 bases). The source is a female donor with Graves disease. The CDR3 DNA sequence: TGTGCCAGCAGTGAGGACAGCTCTGGGGCCAACGTCCTGACTTTC. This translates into CASSEDSSGANVLTF.